The text below deals with one TCR beta chain. Its antigen is currently unknown. This sample is part of a study of vaccination and CD4 T cells after COVID-19. About the research overall: SARS-CoV-2 was confirmed by nasal swab PCR; disease was mild in eight to ten, severe in one. Overlapping peptides of the spike proteins of SARS-CoV-2, HCoV-NL63, HCoV-OC43 and HCoV-229E were used for cell stimulation.

Scientists ran DNA taken from cultured CD4+ T cells through the Oncomine TCR Beta short-read assay for sequencing. Genomic DNA was taken out of cultured CD4+ T cells by extraction. TCRdb reprocessed the PCR reads via MiXCR and lists one record per CDR3 protein. The repertoire includes roughly 9,700 distinct CDR3 sequences, roughly 64% of them detected once, and 27% sits in the top ten. The CDR3 spans 12 residues. Between the trimmed V and J ends, which lost 4 bases and 8 bases, there was a span of 14 bases. CDR1 and CDR2 from the germline V gene are DFQATT and SNEGSKA (reference sequence). Stated treatment: roughly 10-day PBMC culture with coronavirus spike peptide pools or control peptides (ViraFEST assay). Per well, around 2 million PBMCs were cultured in the presence of about 9.2 IU/ml IL-2 and roughly 10 ug/ml peptide pools.

The chain uses TRBV20-1 and TRBJ1-1; D gene uncertain. The sample consisted of CD4+ T cells from blood, cultured in vitro. The sequence was obtained from a human donor who had recovered from COVID-19. The CDR3 sequence is CSATRPYSEAFF. CDR3 nucleotides: TGCAGTGCTACGCGCCCCTACTCGGAAGCTTTCTTT.